This T cell receptor beta chain originates from a study of blood T cell repertoires in COVID-19. Study summary: The United States, Italy and Spain were the sources of the acute and convalescent COVID-19 samples. PBMCs, B-cell-depleted T cells, or T cells provided the cDNA or gDNA that made up the material.

V dropped 7 bases and J dropped 0; count of bases not matched to a gene: 23. The CDR3 runs 22 residues. CDR1 is LNHDA and CDR2 is SQIVND in the germline V gene (reference sequence). Profiled with immunoSEQ multiplex PCR; TCRdb holds only in-frame clones, not every one. The table includes 150,000 or so clones, 65% to 90% detected once. The J gene is TRBJ2-2, the V gene TRBV19; 10 positions agree with TRBD1. This receptor was obtained from a man over 45 who had recovered from COVID-19. Sample: PBMCs or T cells enriched from blood (not recorded which). This chain's CDR3 is CASTPRRQFRDRGISNTGELFF. As DNA, the CDR3 is TGTGCCAGTACACCCCGCCGCCAATTCCGGGACAGGGGAATTTCGAACACCGGGGAGCTGTTTTTT.